These 32 T cell receptor beta chains share one sample of origin, sequenced in a study of blood T cell repertoires in COVID-19. The table came from immunoSEQ multiplex PCR; TCRdb's copy has only in-frame clones and leaves some out. The data contain around 76,000 clones, over 80% of them singletons. Sequenced sample: peripheral blood. These receptors were obtained from a man aged 45-65 years with COVID-19, enrolled during active disease.

This chain uses TRBV28 with TRBJ2-7, with 15 bases matching TRBD2. Germline V gene lookup returns CDR1 MDHEN and CDR2 SYDVKM. The CDR3 sequence is 15 residues long. V lost 6 bases and J lost 4; bases outside the gene matches: 4. The CDR3 region has the DNA TGTGCCAGCAGACGGACTAGCGGGAGGGGGTACGAGCAGTACTTC. Translation gives CASRRTSGRGYEQYF.

The V gene is TRBV5-1, the J gene TRBJ1-4, with a possible D match to TRBD1 (5 bases). This CDR3 spans 14 amino acids. CDR1 and CDR2 (germline): SGHRS, YFSETQ. V lost 3 bases, J lost 6 bases, and 12 bases lay in between. CDR3 coding DNA: TGCGCCAGCAGCTCACAAGGGGCCGATGAAAAACTGTTTTTT. Encoded protein: CASSSQGADEKLFF.

This clone showed up many times. The CDR3 DNA is TGCGCCAGCAGCTTGGGGACAGGGTCTTTCTACGAGCAGTACTTC. Its translation is CASSLGTGSFYEQYF. The chain employs TRBV5-1 and TRBJ2-7; 8 bases are shared with TRBD1. Germline CDR1 SGHRS, CDR2 YFSETQ. With V trimmed by 0 bases and J by 3 bases, 5 bases remained unmatched. CDR3 size: 15 residues.

This chain connects TRBV3-1 (or the pseudogene TRBV3-2) to TRBJ2-5, with 11 bases matching TRBD2. The CDR3 contains 16 residues. V lost 1 base to trimming and J lost 2 bases; unmatched junction nucleotides: 3. The germline V gene encodes CDR1 LGHDT and CDR2 YNNKEL (reference sequence). The CDR3 sequence: CASSQVLAGGQETQYF. CDR3 bases: TGTGCCAGCAGCCAAGTTCTAGCGGGAGGACAAGAGACCCAGTACTTC.

In its sample, this clone was seen a few times. The chain recombines TRBV6-2 or TRBV6-3 with TRBJ2-1; weak D call: TRBD1 (5 bases). Trimming pared 2 bases from V and 7 bases from J, leaving 12 bases between. CDR1 MNHEY and CDR2 SVGEGT come from the germline V gene. The CDR3 spans 14 residues. CDR3 amino acids: CASSYNRNRNEQFF. The CDR3 DNA reads as TGTGCCAGCAGTTACAACAGGAATAGAAATGAGCAGTTCTTC.

This sequence joins TRBV6-2 or TRBV6-3 and TRBJ2-2; 14 nucleotides line up with TRBD2. The CDR3 is made up of 16 amino acids. Germline loops: CDR1 MNHEY, CDR2 SVGEGT. V lost 4 bases to trimming and J lost 7 bases; unmatched junction nucleotides: 5. CDR3 loop: CASSSTSGRVHGELFF. DNA for the CDR3: TGTGCCAGCAGTTCGACTAGCGGGAGGGTCCACGGGGAGCTGTTTTTT.

The chain joins TRBV27 to TRBJ1-3; TRBD1 is a possible D gene (5 bases). CDR3 length: 14 residues. Germline V gene lookup returns CDR1 MNHEY and CDR2 SMNVEV (reference sequence). V was trimmed by 6 bases and J by 4 bases, leaving 13 bases between them. DNA for the CDR3: TGTGCCAGCAGGCCGGGGGTGTCCGGAAACACCATATATTTT. As protein: CASRPGVSGNTIYF.

The chain is built from TRBV29-1 and TRBJ2-1, with 8 bases fitting TRBD1. This CDR3 is built from 15 residues. Germline V gene sequence: CDR1 SQVTM, CDR2 ANQGSEA. J lost 7 bases, V lost 3 bases, and 11 bases had no gene match. The CDR3, as DNA: TGCAGCGTTGACGATAGACAGGGGCCTCGGAATGAGCAGTTCTTC. It yields the protein CSVDDRQGPRNEQFF.

Turning to this clone: Other DNA sequences in this specimen translate into the identical CDR3. The V and J genes are TRBV28 and TRBJ1-2; D uncertain. Between the trimmed V and J ends, which lost 1 base and 5 bases, there was a span of 5 bases. This CDR3 comprises 12 residues. CDR1 is MDHEN, CDR2 SYDVKM, per germline. CDR3: CASSLSRYGYTF. The CDR3 bases are TGTGCCAGCAGTTTATCGAGATATGGCTACACCTTC.

This clone was seen a few times. V is TRBV10-3 and J is TRBJ1-2, with D unresolved. V was pared by 0 bases and J by 5 bases, with 4 bases between. This CDR3 has 12 residues. Germline assignment: CDR1 ENHRY and CDR2 SYGVKD. Here the CDR3 DNA reads TGTGCCATCAGTGAGTCCTTATATGGCTACACCTTC. It specifies CAISESLYGYTF.

V is TRBV19 and J is TRBJ2-1; 9 nucleotides line up with TRBD2. CDR3 size: 15 residues. The V gene end was trimmed by 1 base and the J gene end by 9 bases; junction bases not matched to a gene: 7. Germline CDR1 is LNHDA and CDR2 is SQIVND (reference sequence). CDR3 in DNA: TGTGCCAGTAGTATAGTCTTAGCGGGAGCAGGTGAGCAGTTCTTC. Translated, it gives CASSIVLAGAGEQFF. The full variable domain, with the rest looked up from reference TRBV19 and TRBJ2-1, is DGGITQSPKYLFRKEGQNVTLSCEQNLNHDAMYWYRQDPGQGLRLIYYSQIVNDFQKGDIAEGYSVSREKKESFPLTVTSAQKNPTAFYLCASSIVLAGAGEQFFGPGTRLTVL.

CDR3 amino acids: CAAGRGGYGYTF. CDR3 DNA: TGTGCCGCAGGCAGGGGAGGGTATGGCTACACCTTC. This sequence joins TRBV6-5 and TRBJ1-2; maybe TRBD1 (6 bases). Trimming took off 11 bases at V and 5 bases at J, with 15 bases between the two ends. The length of the CDR3 is 12 residues. CDR1 is MNHEY and CDR2 is SVGAGI in the germline V gene.

The rearrangement links TRBV6-5 to TRBJ1-1; TRBD1 is a possible D gene (5 bases). V was trimmed by 0 bases and J by 5 bases, leaving 10 bases between them. The CDR3 contains 14 residues. Germline CDR1 is MNHEY and CDR2 is SVGAGI. This CDR3 reads CASSYSIGGTEAFF. CDR3 coding DNA: TGTGCCAGCAGTTACTCGATCGGGGGAACTGAAGCTTTCTTT.

V usage is TRBV5-1 and J usage is TRBJ2-7; 15 nucleotides match TRBD2. The CDR3 length is 14 residues. The germline CDR1 and CDR2 sequences are SGHRS and YFSETQ. The junction had 3 bases not matched to a gene; V was cut back by 4 bases and J by 7 bases. The CDR3 reads CASSVGLAGGEQYF. The CDR3 nucleotides are TGCGCCAGCAGCGTGGGACTAGCGGGAGGTGAGCAGTACTTC.

The V call is TRBV6-5, the J call TRBJ2-4, with 7 bases fitting TRBD1. V dropped 6 bases and J dropped 3; count of bases not matched to a gene: 8. Germline V gene sequence: CDR1 MNHEY, CDR2 SVGAGI. The CDR3 is 15 residues long. The CDR3 nucleotides read TGTGCCAGCAGCTTGCGACAGGGTAGCAAAAACATTCAGTACTTC. Amino acids: CASSLRQGSKNIQYF.

This clone was counted a few times. J is TRBJ2-5 and V is TRBV19, with TRBD2 matching 9 bases. Germline V gene data show CDR1 as LNHDA and CDR2 as SQIVND (reference sequence). The CDR3 is 14 amino acids. Trimming removed 4 bases from V and 5 bases from J; junction bases left unmatched: 5. The DNA for the CDR3 is TGTGCCAGTAGTACTAGCGGGATACGTGAGACCCAGTACTTC. Residues: CASSTSGIRETQYF.

The chain has TRBV29-1 and TRBJ2-5; 9 bases line up with TRBD2. The CDR3 has 14 amino acids. The V segment lost 6 bases and the J segment 4 bases; nucleotides outside the gene matches: 9. The V gene's germline CDR1 is SQVTM and CDR2 ANQGSEA. CDR3 region: CSVRLAGDLETQYF. The CDR3 nucleotides are TGCAGCGTGCGCTTAGCGGGAGATTTAGAGACCCAGTACTTC.

The chain has TRBV6-4 and TRBJ2-1, with 7 bases that match TRBD2. Germline loops: CDR1 MRHNA, CDR2 SNTAGT. The CDR3 extends over 14 amino acids. The J segment lost 6 bases and the V segment lost 4 bases, leaving 6 bases of the junction unmatched. The CDR3 loop is CASSGGEGFNEQFF. CDR3 nucleotide sequence: TGTGCCAGCAGTGGGGGGGAGGGCTTCAATGAGCAGTTCTTC.

Here the CDR3 DNA reads TGTGCCAGCAGCCCACAGGGTGGGGAGCTGTTTTTT. It specifies CASSPQGGELFF. The rearrangement uses TRBV7-9 and TRBJ2-2; possible D gene TRBD1, 6 bases. V shed 5 bases and J shed 8 bases, with 9 bases lying between them. CDR3 length: 12 amino acids. CDR1 is SEHNR, CDR2 FQNEAQ, per germline (reference sequence). Combining the CDR3 with reference TRBV7-9 and TRBJ2-2 gives the whole variable domain DTGVSQNPRHKITKRGQNVTFRCDPISEHNRLYWYRQTLGQGPEFLTYFQNEAQLEKSRLLSDRFSAERPKGSFSTLEIQRTEQGDSAMYLCASSPQGGELFFGEGSRLTVL.

The chain joins TRBV6-5 to TRBJ1-1, with D possibly being TRBD1 (5 bases). CDR3 length: 13 amino acids. The germline CDR1 and CDR2 sequences are MNHEY and SVGAGI. Trimming left V 5 bases short and J 5 bases short, with 12 bases between. CDR3 DNA sequence: TGTGCCAGCAGTCGCGCAGGGTCAACTGAAGCTTTCTTT. Its protein is CASSRAGSTEAFF.

This clone was recorded at least ten times. The chain recombines TRBV7-2 with TRBJ2-7; 8 bases match TRBD2. This CDR3 has 14 residues. From germline, CDR1 is SGHTA and CDR2 FQGNSA. Trimming at V came to 2 bases and at J to 4 bases, leaving 4 bases not matched to a gene. The CDR3 DNA reads TGTGCCAGCAGCTTAAATCTAGCGGGTTACGAGCAGTACTTC. Translation gives CASSLNLAGYEQYF.

The V gene is TRBV29-1, the J gene TRBJ2-2; 9 bases agree with TRBD2. Trimming removed 6 bases from V and 4 bases from J; junction bases left unmatched: 9. Germline V lookup: CDR1 SQVTM, CDR2 ANQGSEA. CDR3 length: 15 amino acids. Here the CDR3 DNA reads TGCAGCGTCCAAGTAGCGGGAGTCGGCACCGGGGAGCTGTTTTTT. As protein: CSVQVAGVGTGELFF.

This clone was seen only once. As DNA, the CDR3 is TGTGCCAGCAGTCCTCCGGGACAGGGGGCCTCCTACGAGCAGTACTTC. This codes for CASSPPGQGASYEQYF. The V and J genes are TRBV6-4 and TRBJ2-7; TRBD1 aligns across 12 bases. The V gene's germline CDR1 is MRHNA and CDR2 SNTAGT. The CDR3 loop spans 16 amino acids. After removal of 5 bases from V and 0 bases from J, the junction contained 5 bases not matched to a gene.

The chain recombines TRBV10-3 with TRBJ2-4, with TRBD2 identical over 7 bases. The CDR3 has 16 residues. Germline loops: CDR1 ENHRY, CDR2 SYGVKD. V shed 0 bases, J shed 0 bases, and the junction held 2 bases outside the gene matches. The CDR3 DNA reads TGTGCCATCAGTGAGTCGCGGGAGCTAGCCAAAAACATTCAGTACTTC. Amino acid sequence: CAISESRELAKNIQYF.

This sequence joins TRBV20-1 and TRBJ2-7; D is uncertain. The CDR3 loop spans 12 amino acids. V was clipped by 3 bases and J by 5 bases, with 11 bases between them. The germline CDR1 and CDR2 sequences are DFQATT and SNEGSKA (reference sequence). CDR3 DNA: TGCAGTGCTAGTTCTCCGGTGAACGAGCAGTACTTC. Translation gives CSASSPVNEQYF.

The chain couples TRBV28 to TRBJ1-2; tentatively, D is TRBD1 (6 bases). V was shortened by 6 bases and J by 0 bases, with 11 bases between the two germline ends. CDR3 length equals 14 residues. In germline, CDR1 is MDHEN, CDR2 SYDVKM. CDR3 sequence (DNA): TGTGCCAGCAGAAGACAGGCATCTAACTATGGCTACACCTTC. Translation gives CASRRQASNYGYTF.

The chain employs TRBV4-1 and TRBJ1-2; 7 nucleotides line up with TRBD1. Per germline, CDR1 MGHRA and CDR2 YSYEKL. J was trimmed by 4 bases and V by 3 bases; bases with no gene match: 11. The CDR3 consists of 16 residues. In DNA, the CDR3 is TGCGCCAGCAGCCAGGGCTCAGGGGGTTCTATCTATGGCTACACCTTC. Translated, it gives CASSQGSGGSIYGYTF.

The chain joins TRBV7-2 to TRBJ2-7, with 11 bases aligning to TRBD2. CDR3 length equals 18 residues. Germline V gives CDR1 SGHTA, CDR2 FQGNSA. The V gene end was trimmed by 1 base and the J gene end by 4 bases; junction bases not matched to a gene: 12. The CDR3, as DNA: TGTGCCAGCAGCTTAGGGACTAGCGGGCGGAGGATGGGTTACGAGCAGTACTTC. The encoded protein is CASSLGTSGRRMGYEQYF.

This chain uses TRBV28 with TRBJ2-5, with TRBD1 as a possible D gene (6 bases). CDR1 is MDHEN and CDR2 is SYDVKM in the germline V gene. V was cut by 5 bases and J by 2 bases, with 12 bases left in between. The CDR3 extends over 14 amino acids. CDR3 bases: TGTGCCAGCAGTATACAGGGAAGGCAAGAGACCCAGTACTTC. Translation: CASSIQGRQETQYF.

The chain combines TRBV5-1 with TRBJ2-5; 8 bases map to TRBD2. This CDR3 is built from 14 residues. J gave up 4 bases and V 4 bases, and 6 bases lay outside the gene matches. Germline CDR1 SGHRS, CDR2 YFSETQ. This chain's CDR3 is CASSPGAGGETQYF. The CDR3 bases are TGCGCCAGCAGCCCGGGGGCGGGAGGAGAGACCCAGTACTTC.

The chain recombines TRBV6-5 with TRBJ2-7; 10 bases agree with TRBD1. The CDR3 runs 16 residues. V shed 2 bases, J shed 6 bases, and the junction held 10 bases outside the gene matches. In germline, CDR1 is MNHEY, CDR2 SVGAGI. Written as DNA, the CDR3 is TGTGCCAGCAGTTACGAAAGGACAGGGGGTGGCGGCGAGCAGTACTTC. Translation gives CASSYERTGGGGEQYF.

V is TRBV24-1 and J is TRBJ2-5, with D perhaps matching TRBD2 (6 bases). Germline values: CDR1 KGHDR, CDR2 SFDVKD. V dropped 5 bases and J dropped 0 bases, with 9 bases sitting between them. The CDR3 is made up of 14 amino acids. The CDR3: CATSGRGYQETQYF. DNA for the CDR3: TGTGCCACCAGTGGCCGGGGGTACCAAGAGACCCAGTACTTC.